This T cell receptor (beta chain) was obtained from a study of blood T cell repertoires in COVID-19. Study at large: Italy, Spain and the United States were the sources of the convalescent and acute COVID-19 samples. The cDNA or gDNA used as material had been derived from T cells, B-cell-depleted T cells, or PBMCs.

Germline CDR1 reads MNHEY; CDR2 reads SVGAGI. The CDR3 has 13 residues. V lost 9 bases and J lost 3; bases outside the gene matches: 7. Two negative PCRs, clearance, or symptom resolution had been documented for recovered Cohort 3 donors. Original processing notes: Scientists estimated how many nucleated cells there were by amplifying reference gene primers. Produced via immunoSEQ multiplex PCR; TCRdb's table is partial and in-frame only. That table gives V, J and clone size, and the DNA gave D and trimming. Of 350,000 to 550,000 clones in the sample, around 91% were seen once. This clonotype originated in a man in his thirties or forties who had recovered from COVID-19. The sequenced sample consisted of PBMCs or T cells enriched from blood (not recorded which). The chain combines TRBV6-5 with TRBJ1-2; 7 bases align to TRBD1. CDR3 DNA sequence: TGTGCCAGTACGACAGGGTTCGACTATGGCTACACCTTC. Translating gives CASTTGFDYGYTF.